This is a list of T cell receptor beta chains from one sample in a study of CD8+ T cells in alopecia areata. The data were produced by immunoSEQ multiplex PCR, yet TCRdb's version contains in-frame clones alone and is incomplete. The sample lists 220,000 or so clones, roughly 57% seen once, with more than 0.4% in the top ten. The input for sequencing was CD4+ T cells sorted from blood, taken at week 0. The source is a human donor with alopecia areata. CDR3s include the opening cysteine and the closing phenylalanine or tryptophan. D genes are given only for firm matches. Clone size is stated in some rows and not others, as once, few, many or a class when expanded.

len: 16
v_gene: TRBV2
d_gene: TRBD1
j_gene: TRBJ2-5
abundance: .
CDR3aa: CASRDRDRGYQETQYF
CDR3nt: TGTGCCAGCAGAGATCGGGACAGGGGGTACCAAGAGACCCAGTACTTC

len: 16
v_gene: TRBV5-6
d_gene: .
j_gene: TRBJ1-3
abundance: few
CDR3aa: CASSLVAALSGNTIYF
CDR3nt: TGTGCCAGCAGCTTGGTTGCGGCGCTCTCTGGAAACACCATATATTTT

len: 13
v_gene: TRBV30
d_gene: .
j_gene: TRBJ1-2
abundance: .
CDR3aa: CAWSVARNYGYTF
CDR3nt: TGTGCCTGGAGTGTTGCCCGAAACTATGGCTACACCTTC

len: 13
v_gene: TRBV29-1
d_gene: TRBD1
j_gene: TRBJ1-2
abundance: few
CDR3aa: CSVGDRTNYGYTF
CDR3nt: TGCAGCGTGGGGGACAGGACTAACTATGGCTACACCTTC

len: 14
v_gene: TRBV4-2
d_gene: .
j_gene: TRBJ1-2
abundance: .
CDR3aa: CASSRQDTNYGYTF
CDR3nt: TGTGCCAGCAGCCGCCAGGACACTAACTATGGCTACACCTTC

len: 14
v_gene: TRBV7-9
d_gene: .
j_gene: TRBJ1-2
abundance: .
CDR3aa: CASSLLRGRSGYTF
CDR3nt: TGTGCCAGCAGCCTCCTCAGGGGAAGAAGCGGCTACACCTTC

len: 14
v_gene: TRBV9
d_gene: .
j_gene: TRBJ2-3
abundance: .
CDR3aa: CASSPGGGTDTQYF
CDR3nt: TGTGCCAGCTCTCCCGGTGGGGGCACAGATACGCAGTATTTT

len: 14
v_gene: TRBV4-2
d_gene: .
j_gene: TRBJ2-3
abundance: .
CDR3aa: CASSQVARSDTQYF
CDR3nt: TGTGCCAGCAGCCAAGTAGCACGATCAGATACGCAGTATTTT

len: 14
v_gene: TRBV5-1
d_gene: TRBD1
j_gene: TRBJ2-7
abundance: .
CDR3aa: CASSLGSDRGEQYF
CDR3nt: TGCGCCAGCAGCTTGGGATCGGACAGGGGCGAGCAGTACTTC

len: 13
v_gene: TRBV2
d_gene: .
j_gene: TRBJ2-1
abundance: .
CDR3aa: CASQGHLYNEQFF
CDR3nt: TGTGCCAGTCAGGGACACCTCTACAATGAGCAGTTCTTC

len: 14
v_gene: TRBV19
d_gene: .
j_gene: TRBJ2-2
abundance: .
CDR3aa: CASRTGTNTGELFF
CDR3nt: TGTGCCAGTAGGACAGGGACTAACACCGGGGAGCTGTTTTTT

len: 14
v_gene: TRBV23-1
d_gene: TRBD1
j_gene: TRBJ1-2
abundance: .
CDR3aa: CASSQSRQGGGYTF
CDR3nt: TGCGCCAGCAGTCAATCTCGACAGGGAGGTGGCTACACCTTC

len: 16
v_gene: TRBV6-5
d_gene: .
j_gene: TRBJ1-2
abundance: .
CDR3aa: CASSYRPGIGAGGYTF
CDR3nt: TGTGCCAGCAGTTACCGACCCGGGATAGGGGCGGGTGGCTACACCTTC

len: 14
v_gene: TRBV11-1
d_gene: .
j_gene: TRBJ2-3
abundance: .
CDR3aa: CASSSKAGRDTQYF
CDR3nt: TGTGCCAGCAGCTCAAAAGCAGGTCGCGATACGCAGTATTTT

len: 16
v_gene: TRBV7-2
d_gene: TRBD2
j_gene: TRBJ2-3
abundance: .
CDR3aa: CASSSGLAARTDTQYF
CDR3nt: TGTGCCAGCAGCTCGGGACTAGCGGCGAGAACAGATACGCAGTATTTT

len: 13
v_gene: TRBV29-1
d_gene: .
j_gene: TRBJ1-4
abundance: .
CDR3aa: CSVGGTANEKLFF
CDR3nt: TGCAGCGTTGGAGGTACAGCTAATGAAAAACTGTTTTTT

len: 13
v_gene: TRBV5-1
d_gene: .
j_gene: TRBJ2-1
abundance: .
CDR3aa: CASSPSSSDEQFF
CDR3nt: TGCGCCAGCAGCCCCAGTAGTAGCGATGAGCAGTTCTTC

len: 15
v_gene: TRBV30
d_gene: .
j_gene: TRBJ2-1
abundance: .
CDR3aa: CAWSVGLAFGNEQFF
CDR3nt: TGTGCCTGGAGTGTAGGGCTAGCGTTCGGGAATGAGCAGTTCTTC

len: 13
v_gene: TRBV7-6
d_gene: .
j_gene: TRBJ2-3
abundance: .
CDR3aa: CASSWNRADTQYF
CDR3nt: TGTGCCAGCAGTTGGAACCGGGCAGATACGCAGTATTTT

len: 16
v_gene: TRBV4-1
d_gene: .
j_gene: TRBJ1-5
abundance: few
CDR3aa: CASSQVGRQRDQPQHF
CDR3nt: TGCGCCAGCAGCCAAGTAGGCAGGCAGCGAGATCAGCCCCAGCATTTT

len: 16
v_gene: TRBV15
d_gene: TRBD1
j_gene: TRBJ2-7
abundance: .
CDR3aa: CATSRGGGQGYHEQYF
CDR3nt: TGTGCCACCAGCAGAGGGGGCGGACAGGGCTACCACGAGCAGTACTTC

len: 16
v_gene: TRBV11-2
d_gene: TRBD1
j_gene: TRBJ2-6
abundance: few
CDR3aa: CASSGGTGVRANVLTF
CDR3nt: TGTGCCAGCAGCGGAGGGACAGGGGTCAGGGCCAACGTCCTGACTTTC

len: 14
v_gene: TRBV9
d_gene: .
j_gene: TRBJ2-2
abundance: .
CDR3aa: CASSVPGSTGELFF
CDR3nt: TGTGCCAGCAGCGTACCAGGGAGCACCGGGGAGCTGTTTTTT

len: 11
v_gene: TRBV29-1
d_gene: .
j_gene: TRBJ2-7
abundance: .
CDR3aa: CSVLTPLEQYF
CDR3nt: TGCAGCGTTCTGACCCCTCTCGAGCAGTACTTC

len: 15
v_gene: TRBV13
d_gene: .
j_gene: TRBJ1-1
abundance: .
CDR3aa: CASSLNEKRRAEAFF
CDR3nt: TGTGCCAGCAGCTTAAACGAGAAGCGTCGCGCTGAAGCTTTCTTT

len: 12
v_gene: TRBV29-1
d_gene: .
j_gene: TRBJ1-2
abundance: .
CDR3aa: CSDRTWDYGYTF
CDR3nt: TGCAGCGATAGGACCTGGGACTATGGCTACACCTTC

len: 15
v_gene: TRBV18
d_gene: TRBD1
j_gene: TRBJ1-3
abundance: .
CDR3aa: CASSPGQVSGNTIYF
CDR3nt: TGTGCCAGCTCACCCGGACAGGTCTCTGGAAACACCATATATTTT

len: 17
v_gene: TRBV15
d_gene: .
j_gene: TRBJ1-4
abundance: .
CDR3aa: CATSRDWVGQGNEKLFF
CDR3nt: TGTGCCACCAGCAGAGATTGGGTGGGGCAGGGGAATGAAAAACTGTTTTTT

len: 13
v_gene: TRBV10-3
d_gene: .
j_gene: TRBJ2-1
abundance: .
CDR3aa: CAISEVLFNEQFF
CDR3nt: TGTGCCATCAGTGAGGTCCTATTCAATGAGCAGTTCTTC

len: 16
v_gene: TRBV29-1
d_gene: TRBD1
j_gene: TRBJ2-3
abundance: few
CDR3aa: CSVATGTGGKRDTQYF
CDR3nt: TGCAGCGTCGCCACCGGGACAGGGGGCAAAAGGGATACGCAGTATTTT

len: 14
v_gene: TRBV7-9
d_gene: .
j_gene: TRBJ2-1
abundance: .
CDR3aa: CASTGTSPYNEQFF
CDR3nt: TGTGCCAGTACCGGGACTTCGCCTTACAATGAGCAGTTCTTC

len: 14
v_gene: TRBV30
d_gene: .
j_gene: TRBJ1-4
abundance: .
CDR3aa: CAWSAHTGNEKLFF
CDR3nt: TGTGCCTGGAGTGCCCACACGGGAAATGAAAAACTGTTTTTT

len: 18
v_gene: TRBV30
d_gene: TRBD1
j_gene: TRBJ1-4
abundance: .
CDR3aa: CAWSRLRDRVFANEKLFF
CDR3nt: TGTGCCTGGAGTCGGCTACGGGACAGGGTGTTTGCTAATGAAAAACTGTTTTTT

len: 12
v_gene: TRBV30
d_gene: TRBD2
j_gene: TRBJ2-1
abundance: .
CDR3aa: CAWSVGAGGRFF
CDR3nt: TGTGCCTGGAGTGTTGGCGCGGGGGGACGGTTCTTC

len: 13
v_gene: TRBV18
d_gene: .
j_gene: TRBJ1-5
abundance: .
CDR3aa: CASSSGRSQPQHF
CDR3nt: TGTGCCAGCTCAAGCGGGCGGAGTCAGCCCCAGCATTTT

len: 11
v_gene: TRBV5-4
d_gene: .
j_gene: TRBJ1-1
abundance: few
CDR3aa: CASSFNTEAFF
CDR3nt: TGTGCCAGCAGCTTCAACACTGAAGCTTTCTTT

len: 15
v_gene: TRBV9
d_gene: .
j_gene: TRBJ1-6
abundance: .
CDR3aa: CASSVALGGNSPLHF
CDR3nt: TGTGCCAGCAGCGTAGCTTTAGGTGGTAATTCACCCCTCCACTTT

len: 14
v_gene: TRBV29-1
d_gene: TRBD1
j_gene: TRBJ2-6
abundance: .
CDR3aa: CSVLQGAGANVLTF
CDR3nt: TGCAGCGTTCTACAGGGGGCTGGGGCCAACGTCCTGACTTTC

len: 12
v_gene: TRBV2
d_gene: .
j_gene: TRBJ1-2
abundance: .
CDR3aa: CASRKQIDGYTF
CDR3nt: TGTGCCAGCAGGAAACAGATCGATGGCTACACCTTC

len: 13
v_gene: TRBV15
d_gene: .
j_gene: TRBJ1-2
abundance: .
CDR3aa: CATSKGRDYGYTF
CDR3nt: TGTGCCACCAGCAAGGGACGCGACTATGGCTACACCTTC

len: 15
v_gene: TRBV23-1
d_gene: .
j_gene: TRBJ2-6
abundance: few
CDR3aa: CASSQWSSGANVLTF
CDR3nt: TGCGCCAGCAGTCAATGGAGCTCTGGGGCCAACGTCCTGACTTTC

len: 13
v_gene: TRBV6-5
d_gene: .
j_gene: TRBJ1-4
abundance: many
CDR3aa: CASSYLAAEKLFF
CDR3nt: TGTGCCAGCAGTTACCTGGCAGCTGAAAAACTGTTTTTT